Detailed here is one TCR beta chain. What it recognizes is unknown. The sample belongs to a study of monozygotic twins with inflammatory bowel disease. The CDR3 length is 13 residues. The germline gives CDR1 MDHEN, CDR2 SYDVKM. Overall study findings and caveats: TCRbeta inverse Simpson diversity was decreased in IBD patients versus healthy co-twins. Different T cell subtypes could not be distinguished.

UMIs bearing a 6-nucleotide sample barcode were added through template switching. Following a re-call of the 5' RACE reads, TCRdb has one entry per CDR3 protein and lacks DNA. This sample's clone table lists 350,000 to 500,000 distinct CDR3 sequences. This TCR was recovered from a human donor with ulcerative colitis or Crohn's disease, or a healthy co-twin of an affected twin (not recorded which). The material sequenced was blood. The rearrangement joins TRBV28 to TRBJ2-2; with no DNA, the TCRdb D assignment of TRBD1 cannot be verified. Here the CDR3 reads CASRAGVTGELFF.